A selection of T cell receptor beta chains follows, all from one sample in a study of T cells in Graves' hyperthyroidism and ophthalmopathy. MiXCR, applied by TCRdb to the multiplex PCR reads, yields one record per CDR3 protein. Here the sample spans 270,000 or so distinct CDR3 sequences, roughly 15% being singletons. The sequencing sample was made of blood. The receptors stem from a woman in her forties or fifties with Graves' hyperthyroidism that later progressed to Graves' ophthalmopathy. Both conserved end residues are part of each CDR3. A D gene is named only where the DNA matches it firmly. Some rows have no size entry. The others give once, few or many, or a class for an expanded clone.

v_gene: TRBV12-3/TRBV12-4; j_gene: TRBJ2-2; abundance: few; d_gene: NA; CDR3aa: CASRTTGIPGELFF; CDR3nt: TGTGCCAGCAGGACTACAGGGATTCCCGGGGAGCTGTTTTTT
v_gene: TRBV14; j_gene: TRBJ2-7; abundance: many; d_gene: TRBD1; CDR3aa: CASSRDRVREQYF; CDR3nt: TGTGCCAGCAGCCGGGACAGGGTCCGCGAGCAGTACTTC
v_gene: TRBV5-1; j_gene: TRBJ1-6; abundance: many; d_gene: TRBD1; CDR3aa: CASSWTGGGSRSPLHF; CDR3nt: TGCGCCAGCAGCTGGACAGGGGGAGGTTCGCGATCACCCCTCCACTTT
v_gene: TRBV13; j_gene: TRBJ2-7; abundance: many; d_gene: NA; CDR3aa: CASSLDSQKNYEQYF; CDR3nt: TGTGCCAGCAGTTTGGACAGCCAGAAGAACTACGAGCAGTACTTC
v_gene: TRBV7-9; j_gene: TRBJ2-5; abundance: many; d_gene: NA; CDR3aa: CASSLAGTTQYF; CDR3nt: TGTGCCAGCAGCTTAGCCGGAACGACCCAGTACTTC
v_gene: TRBV4-2; j_gene: TRBJ2-2; abundance: many; d_gene: NA; CDR3aa: CASSQDISSLETGELFF; CDR3nt: TGTGCCAGCAGCCAAGATATTAGTAGCCTAGAGACCGGGGAGCTGTTTTTT
v_gene: TRBV28; j_gene: TRBJ2-7; abundance: NA; d_gene: NA; CDR3aa: CASTSSGAAYEQYF; CDR3nt: TGTGCCAGCACCTCATCGGGCGCAGCCTACGAGCAGTACTTC
v_gene: TRBV19; j_gene: TRBJ2-2; abundance: many; d_gene: TRBD2; CDR3aa: CASLEQGGTGELFF; CDR3nt: TGTGCCAGTTTGGAGCAGGGAGGGACCGGGGAGCTGTTTTTT
v_gene: TRBV20-1; j_gene: TRBJ2-7; abundance: many; d_gene: NA; CDR3aa: CSAPHTGLSYEQYF; CDR3nt: TGCAGTGCTCCCCACACAGGCCTCTCCTACGAGCAGTACTTC
v_gene: TRBV6-1; j_gene: TRBJ1-1; abundance: many; d_gene: TRBD1; CDR3aa: CALQQGVNTEAFF; CDR3nt: TGTGCCCTTCAGCAGGGGGTGAACACTGAAGCTTTCTTT
v_gene: TRBV6-1; j_gene: TRBJ1-5; abundance: many; d_gene: NA; CDR3aa: CASSQYQPQHF; CDR3nt: TGTGCCAGCAGTCAATATCAGCCCCAGCATTTT
v_gene: TRBV19; j_gene: TRBJ1-2; abundance: NA; d_gene: NA; CDR3aa: CATLGQRFSYGYTF; CDR3nt: TGTGCCACCCTAGGACAGCGCTTTTCCTATGGCTACACCTTC
v_gene: TRBV6-9; j_gene: TRBJ1-4; abundance: few; d_gene: NA; CDR3aa: CASSYGSSGDEKLFF; CDR3nt: TGTGCCAGCAGTTATGGGTCTTCCGGGGATGAAAAACTGTTTTTT
v_gene: TRBV19; j_gene: TRBJ1-1; abundance: few; d_gene: NA; CDR3aa: CASSIYQGGQPRGAFF; CDR3nt: TGTGCCAGTAGTATTTATCAAGGTGGGCAGCCCCGGGGAGCTTTCTTT
v_gene: TRBV4-1; j_gene: TRBJ2-1; abundance: NA; d_gene: TRBD2; CDR3aa: CASSQVLGAGGDYEQFF; CDR3nt: TGCGCCAGCAGCCAAGTTCTGGGTGCGGGGGGGGATTATGAGCAGTTCTTC
v_gene: TRBV28; j_gene: TRBJ1-4; abundance: many; d_gene: TRBD1; CDR3aa: CASSSPQGTGGWGEKLFF; CDR3nt: TGTGCCAGCAGTTCCCCTCAGGGGACAGGGGGCTGGGGTGAAAAACTGTTTTTT
v_gene: TRBV20-1; j_gene: TRBJ1-1; abundance: NA; d_gene: NA; CDR3aa: CRDTGRGTEAFF; CDR3nt: TGCAGGGACACAGGGAGGGGAACTGAAGCTTTCTTT
v_gene: TRBV28; j_gene: TRBJ1-1; abundance: many; d_gene: NA; CDR3aa: CASSSPRPHADTEAFF; CDR3nt: TGTGCCAGCAGTTCCCCGAGGCCTCATGCGGACACTGAAGCTTTCTTT
v_gene: TRBV30; j_gene: TRBJ2-3; abundance: few; d_gene: NA; CDR3aa: CAWSDFGGPGDTQYF; CDR3nt: TGTGCCTGGAGTGATTTTGGGGGGCCAGGGGATACGCAGTATTTT
v_gene: TRBV3-1; j_gene: TRBJ2-1; abundance: many; d_gene: TRBD2; CDR3aa: CASSHAHYRTSGRNEQFF; CDR3nt: TGTGCCAGCAGCCATGCGCACTACAGGACTAGCGGGAGAAATGAGCAGTTCTTC
v_gene: TRBV3-1; j_gene: TRBJ2-7; abundance: many; d_gene: NA; CDR3aa: CASSQATSSYEQYF; CDR3nt: TGTGCCAGCAGCCAAGCGACTAGCTCCTACGAGCAGTACTTC
v_gene: TRBV19; j_gene: TRBJ2-1; abundance: NA; d_gene: TRBD1; CDR3aa: CASSIGQGQGSGLDTRHEQFF; CDR3nt: TGTGCCAGTAGTATAGGTCAGGGACAGGGGTCTGGCCTAGACACGAGGCATGAGCAGTTCTTC
v_gene: TRBV6-1; j_gene: TRBJ2-1; abundance: NA; d_gene: TRBD2; CDR3aa: CASSEAPTSGSFDEQFF; CDR3nt: TGTGCCAGCAGTGAAGCTCCGACTAGCGGGAGTTTCGATGAGCAGTTCTTC
v_gene: TRBV20-1; j_gene: TRBJ2-1; abundance: many; d_gene: NA; CDR3aa: CSAPGWGDPWYPEQFF; CDR3nt: TGCAGTGCCCCGGGTTGGGGGGACCCCTGGTATCCTGAGCAGTTCTTC
v_gene: TRBV7-9; j_gene: TRBJ2-1; abundance: NA; d_gene: TRBD2; CDR3aa: CASSLPLARYNEQFF; CDR3nt: TGTGCCAGCAGCTTACCACTAGCGCGTTACAATGAGCAGTTCTTC
v_gene: TRBV29-1; j_gene: TRBJ2-7; abundance: NA; d_gene: TRBD1; CDR3aa: CSEPGTGIYEQYF; CDR3nt: TGCAGCGAGCCCGGGACAGGAATCTACGAGCAGTACTTC
v_gene: TRBV7-9; j_gene: TRBJ2-7; abundance: many; d_gene: TRBD2; CDR3aa: CASSSGLAGTYEQYF; CDR3nt: TGTGCCAGCAGCTCGGGACTAGCGGGAACCTACGAGCAGTACTTC
v_gene: TRBV10-2; j_gene: TRBJ2-3; abundance: NA; d_gene: TRBD2; CDR3aa: CASRPGLARVSDTQYF; CDR3nt: TGCGCCAGCAGACCCGGACTAGCGAGGGTCTCAGATACGCAGTATTTT
v_gene: TRBV12-3/TRBV12-4; j_gene: TRBJ2-7; abundance: many; d_gene: NA; CDR3aa: CASSLWGSYEQYF; CDR3nt: TGTGCCAGCAGTTTGTGGGGGTCCTACGAGCAGTACTTC
v_gene: TRBV20-1; j_gene: TRBJ2-7; abundance: many; d_gene: TRBD1; CDR3aa: CSAQVWGTGSNEQYF; CDR3nt: TGCAGTGCGCAAGTTTGGGGGACAGGGAGCAACGAGCAGTACTTC
v_gene: TRBV18; j_gene: TRBJ2-7; abundance: many; d_gene: TRBD1; CDR3aa: CASSPNLGTGGSYEQYF; CDR3nt: TGTGCCAGCTCACCTAACCTCGGGACAGGGGGATCCTACGAGCAGTACTTC
v_gene: TRBV5-1; j_gene: TRBJ2-7; abundance: many; d_gene: TRBD2; CDR3aa: CASSLALAGTEPYEQYF; CDR3nt: TGCGCCAGCAGCTTGGCCCTAGCGGGTACAGAGCCCTACGAGCAGTACTTC
v_gene: TRBV6-1; j_gene: TRBJ2-7; abundance: many; d_gene: TRBD2; CDR3aa: CASSEGGTSGRGGGYEQYF; CDR3nt: TGTGCCAGCAGTGAAGGCGGGACTAGCGGGAGAGGAGGAGGCTACGAGCAGTACTTC
v_gene: TRBV5-1; j_gene: TRBJ2-7; abundance: many; d_gene: TRBD1; CDR3aa: CASSTLRDSVEQYF; CDR3nt: TGCGCCAGCAGCACCCTTAGGGACAGCGTCGAGCAGTACTTC
v_gene: TRBV28; j_gene: TRBJ1-1; abundance: many; d_gene: NA; CDR3aa: CASSFLGDTEAFF; CDR3nt: TGTGCCAGCAGTTTCCTAGGGGATACTGAAGCTTTCTTT
v_gene: TRBV7-3; j_gene: TRBJ2-7; abundance: many; d_gene: TRBD2; CDR3aa: CASSASGSYEQYF; CDR3nt: TGTGCCAGCAGCGCCAGCGGGAGCTACGAGCAGTACTTC
v_gene: TRBV18; j_gene: TRBJ2-7; abundance: few; d_gene: TRBD1; CDR3aa: CASSREQGAGYEQYF; CDR3nt: TGTGCCAGCTCGCGGGAACAGGGGGCTGGCTACGAGCAGTACTTC
v_gene: TRBV5-1; j_gene: TRBJ2-7; abundance: many; d_gene: NA; CDR3aa: CASSYGGDPKGYEQYF; CDR3nt: TGCGCCAGCAGCTACGGAGGGGACCCGAAAGGCTACGAGCAGTACTTC
v_gene: TRBV6-1; j_gene: TRBJ1-2; abundance: many; d_gene: TRBD1; CDR3aa: CASSEHPMTGTNYGYTF; CDR3nt: TGTGCCAGCAGTGAACATCCCATGACAGGGACAAACTATGGCTACACCTTC
v_gene: TRBV5-1; j_gene: TRBJ1-1; abundance: many; d_gene: NA; CDR3aa: CASSSAGWGTEAFF; CDR3nt: TGCGCCAGCAGCTCCGCGGGGTGGGGCACTGAAGCTTTCTTT
v_gene: TRBV12-3/TRBV12-4; j_gene: TRBJ1-2; abundance: NA; d_gene: TRBD1; CDR3aa: CASSLAGTGGRGYTF; CDR3nt: TGTGCCAGCAGTTTAGCCGGGACAGGGGGGCGAGGCTACACCTTC
v_gene: TRBV30; j_gene: TRBJ2-1; abundance: NA; d_gene: NA; CDR3aa: CALYGAGLFF; CDR3nt: TGTGCCCTCTATGGGGCAGGGCTGTTCTTC
v_gene: TRBV9; j_gene: TRBJ2-1; abundance: once; d_gene: TRBD2; CDR3aa: CASSASGLFDEQFF; CDR3nt: TGTGCCAGCAGCGCTAGCGGGCTTTTTGATGAGCAGTTCTTC
v_gene: TRBV5-6; j_gene: TRBJ2-1; abundance: few; d_gene: NA; CDR3aa: CASTRDLYNEQFF; CDR3nt: TGTGCCAGCACCCGGGACCTTTACAATGAGCAGTTCTTC
v_gene: TRBV7-9; j_gene: TRBJ2-5; abundance: many; d_gene: NA; CDR3aa: CASSLLRGETQYF; CDR3nt: TGTGCCAGCAGCTTACTCCGGGGGGAGACCCAGTACTTC
v_gene: TRBV5-8; j_gene: TRBJ1-2; abundance: few; d_gene: NA; CDR3aa: CASSQGTKEDGYTF; CDR3nt: TGTGCCAGCAGCCAGGGGACGAAGGAAGATGGCTACACCTTC
v_gene: TRBV28; j_gene: TRBJ2-5; abundance: many; d_gene: TRBD1; CDR3aa: CASTLTGDFQETQYF; CDR3nt: TGTGCCAGCACTCTGACAGGGGACTTCCAGGAGACCCAGTACTTC
v_gene: TRBV10-2; j_gene: TRBJ2-7; abundance: few; d_gene: NA; CDR3aa: CASSFPGVSYEQYF; CDR3nt: TGCGCCAGCAGTTTTCCGGGAGTTAGCTACGAGCAGTACTTC
v_gene: TRBV28; j_gene: TRBJ2-7; abundance: many; d_gene: TRBD1; CDR3aa: CASSFLGQGNNEQYF; CDR3nt: TGTGCCAGCAGTTTTTTGGGACAGGGTAACAACGAGCAGTACTTC
v_gene: TRBV6-6; j_gene: TRBJ2-3; abundance: NA; d_gene: NA; CDR3aa: CASSYSPGSGTDTQYF; CDR3nt: TGTGCCAGCAGTTACAGCCCGGGGTCGGGCACAGATACGCAGTATTTT
v_gene: TRBV10-3; j_gene: TRBJ1-6; abundance: few; d_gene: TRBD1; CDR3aa: CAISESPQGSYNSPLHF; CDR3nt: TGTGCCATCAGTGAGTCGCCACAGGGGTCCTATAATTCACCCCTCCACTTT
v_gene: TRBV20-1; j_gene: TRBJ2-7; abundance: few; d_gene: TRBD2; CDR3aa: CSGFLAVSYEQYF; CDR3nt: TGCAGTGGGTTCCTAGCGGTCTCCTACGAGCAGTACTTC
v_gene: TRBV3-1; j_gene: TRBJ2-7; abundance: many; d_gene: NA; CDR3aa: CASSQDFLLDLGEQYF; CDR3nt: TGTGCCAGCAGCCAAGATTTCCTGCTAGACCTCGGAGAGCAGTACTTC